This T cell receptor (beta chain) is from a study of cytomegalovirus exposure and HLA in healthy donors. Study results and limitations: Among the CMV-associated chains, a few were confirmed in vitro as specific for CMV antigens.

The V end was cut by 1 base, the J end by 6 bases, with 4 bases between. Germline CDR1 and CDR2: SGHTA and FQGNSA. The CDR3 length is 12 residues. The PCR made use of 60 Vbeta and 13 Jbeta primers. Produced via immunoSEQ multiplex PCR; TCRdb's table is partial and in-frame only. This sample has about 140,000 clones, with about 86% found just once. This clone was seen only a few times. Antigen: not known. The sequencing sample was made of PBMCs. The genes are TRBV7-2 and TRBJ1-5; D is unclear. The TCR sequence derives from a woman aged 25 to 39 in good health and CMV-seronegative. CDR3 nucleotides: TGTGCCAGCAGCTTAGACGGTCAGCCCCAGCATTTT. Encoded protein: CASSLDGQPQHF.